This T cell receptor (beta chain) comes out of a study of cytomegalovirus exposure and HLA in healthy donors. Study-level results: It was taken for granted in presence/absence analyses that sequencing depth across donors was roughly uniform.

Amplification used 60 Vbeta primers and 13 Jbeta primers. The repertoire was sequenced with immunoSEQ multiplex PCR; TCRdb's copy has only in-frame clones and lacks some. This table holds 200,000 or so clones, around four fifths found once. J was trimmed by 2 bases and V by 4 bases; bases with no gene match: 1. Germline V gene sequence: CDR1 LNHDA, CDR2 SQIVND (reference sequence). This CDR3 region has 14 residues. Concerning this clone: As yet, its antigen is unknown.

The clonotype was recovered from a woman aged 45-60 years in good health and CMV-seropositive. The sequenced material came from PBMCs. V usage is TRBV19 and J usage is TRBJ1-1; 10 bases match TRBD1. The CDR3 DNA reads TGTGCCAGTAGTAGGACAGGGGGTAACACTGAAGCTTTCTTT. It translates to CASSRTGGNTEAFF.